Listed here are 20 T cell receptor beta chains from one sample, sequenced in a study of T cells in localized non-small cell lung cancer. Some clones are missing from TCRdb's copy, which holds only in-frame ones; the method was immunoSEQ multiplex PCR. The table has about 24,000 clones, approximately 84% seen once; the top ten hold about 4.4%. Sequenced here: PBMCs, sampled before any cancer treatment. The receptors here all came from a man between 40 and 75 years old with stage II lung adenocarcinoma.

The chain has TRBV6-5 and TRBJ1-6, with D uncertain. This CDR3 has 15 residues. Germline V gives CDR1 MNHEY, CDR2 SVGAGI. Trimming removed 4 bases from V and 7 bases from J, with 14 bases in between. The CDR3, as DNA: TGTGCCAGCAGTTCGCAGGAGGGAATGAATTCACCCCTCCACTTT. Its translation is CASSSQEGMNSPLHF.

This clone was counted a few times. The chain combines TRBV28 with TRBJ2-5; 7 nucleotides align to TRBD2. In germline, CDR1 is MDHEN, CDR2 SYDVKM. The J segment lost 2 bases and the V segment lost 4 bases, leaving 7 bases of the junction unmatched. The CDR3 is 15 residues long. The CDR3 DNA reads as TGTGCCAGCAGTTCCCGACTAGCAGCACAAGAGACCCAGTACTTC. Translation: CASSSRLAAQETQYF.

The CDR3 nucleotides are TGTGCCAGCAGTCCGCGCCAACAGCAGACCCAGTACTTC. It codes for CASSPRQQQTQYF. V gene TRBV27 combines with J gene TRBJ2-5, with D uncertain. The V and J ends lost 5 bases and 6 bases respectively, with 13 bases between them. The CDR3 spans 13 residues. The germline CDR1 and CDR2 sequences are MNHEY and SMNVEV (reference sequence).

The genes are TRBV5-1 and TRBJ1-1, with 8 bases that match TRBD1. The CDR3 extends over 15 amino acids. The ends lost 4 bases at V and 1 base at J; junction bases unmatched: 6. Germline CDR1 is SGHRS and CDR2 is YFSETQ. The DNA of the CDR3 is TGCGCCAGCAGCGAAGGACAGGGACCGAACACTGAAGCTTTCTTT. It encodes CASSEGQGPNTEAFF.

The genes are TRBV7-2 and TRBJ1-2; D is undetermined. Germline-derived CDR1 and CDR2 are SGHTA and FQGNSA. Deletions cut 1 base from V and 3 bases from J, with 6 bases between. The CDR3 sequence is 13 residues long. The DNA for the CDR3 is TGTGCCAGCAGCTTAGTGACGGACTATGGCTACACCTTC. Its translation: CASSLVTDYGYTF.

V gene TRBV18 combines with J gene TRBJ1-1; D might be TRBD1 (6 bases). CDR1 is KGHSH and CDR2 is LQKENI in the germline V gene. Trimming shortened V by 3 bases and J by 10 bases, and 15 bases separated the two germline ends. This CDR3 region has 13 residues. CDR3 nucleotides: TGTGCCAGCTCACCTACCCTACAGGGAAGAGCTTTCTTT. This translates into CASSPTLQGRAFF.

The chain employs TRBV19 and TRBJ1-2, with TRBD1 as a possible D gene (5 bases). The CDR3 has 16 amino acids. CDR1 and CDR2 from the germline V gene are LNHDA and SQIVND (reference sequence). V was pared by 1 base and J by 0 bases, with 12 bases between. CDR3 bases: TGTGCCAGTAGTATAGGAGGGCAGGACACTAACTATGGCTACACCTTC. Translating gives CASSIGGQDTNYGYTF.

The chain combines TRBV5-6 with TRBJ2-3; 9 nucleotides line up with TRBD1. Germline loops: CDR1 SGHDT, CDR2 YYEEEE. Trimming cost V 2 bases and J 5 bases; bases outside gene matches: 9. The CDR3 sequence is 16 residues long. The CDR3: CASSFFYRGQVDTQYF. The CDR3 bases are TGTGCCAGCAGCTTTTTTTACAGGGGGCAGGTAGATACGCAGTATTTT.

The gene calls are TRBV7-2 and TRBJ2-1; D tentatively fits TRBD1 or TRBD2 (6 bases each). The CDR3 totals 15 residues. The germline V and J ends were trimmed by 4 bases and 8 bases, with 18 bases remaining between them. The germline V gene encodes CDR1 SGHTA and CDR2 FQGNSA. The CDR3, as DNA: TGTGCCAGCAGCTCGAGGGGGGCTAGCTCCTATGAGCAGTTCTTC. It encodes CASSSRGASSYEQFF.

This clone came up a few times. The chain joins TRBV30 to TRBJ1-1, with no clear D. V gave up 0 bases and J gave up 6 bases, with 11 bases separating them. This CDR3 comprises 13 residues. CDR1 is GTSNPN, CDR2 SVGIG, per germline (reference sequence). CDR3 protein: CAWSVLRKAEAFF. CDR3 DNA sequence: TGTGCCTGGAGTGTACTCAGGAAAGCTGAAGCTTTCTTT.

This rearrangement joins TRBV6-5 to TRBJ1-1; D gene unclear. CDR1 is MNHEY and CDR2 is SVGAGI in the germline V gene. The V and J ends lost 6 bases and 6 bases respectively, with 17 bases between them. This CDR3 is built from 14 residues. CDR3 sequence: CASSLTHDTAEAFF. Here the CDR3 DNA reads TGTGCCAGCAGCCTAACTCATGACACCGCTGAAGCTTTCTTT.

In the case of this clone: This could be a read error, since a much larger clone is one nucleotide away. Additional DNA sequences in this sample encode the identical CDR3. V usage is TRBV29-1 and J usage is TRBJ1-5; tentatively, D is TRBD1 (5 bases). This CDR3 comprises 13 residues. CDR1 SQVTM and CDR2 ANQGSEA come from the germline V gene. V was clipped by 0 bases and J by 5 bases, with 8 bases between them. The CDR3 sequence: CSVEEDRYQPQHF. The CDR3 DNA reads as TGCAGCGTTGAAGAAGACAGATATCAGCCCCAGCATTTT.

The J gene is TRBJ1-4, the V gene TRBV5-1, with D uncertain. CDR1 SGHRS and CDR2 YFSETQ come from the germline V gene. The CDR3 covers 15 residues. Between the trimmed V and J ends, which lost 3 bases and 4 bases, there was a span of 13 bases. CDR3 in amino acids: CASSYTTGFNEKLFF. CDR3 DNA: TGCGCCAGCAGCTATACGACGGGATTTAATGAAAAACTGTTTTTT.

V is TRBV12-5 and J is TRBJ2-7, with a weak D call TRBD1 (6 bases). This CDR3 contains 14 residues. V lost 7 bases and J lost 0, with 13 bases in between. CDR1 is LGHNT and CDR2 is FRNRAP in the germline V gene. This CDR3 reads CASALTGGSYEQYF. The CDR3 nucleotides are TGTGCTAGTGCCCTGACAGGAGGCTCCTACGAGCAGTACTTC.

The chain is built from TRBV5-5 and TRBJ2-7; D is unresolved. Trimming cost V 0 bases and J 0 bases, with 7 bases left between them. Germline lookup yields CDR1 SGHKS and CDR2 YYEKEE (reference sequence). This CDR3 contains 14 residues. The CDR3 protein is CASSLGFGSYEQYF. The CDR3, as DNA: TGTGCCAGCAGCTTGGGGTTCGGCTCCTACGAGCAGTACTTC.

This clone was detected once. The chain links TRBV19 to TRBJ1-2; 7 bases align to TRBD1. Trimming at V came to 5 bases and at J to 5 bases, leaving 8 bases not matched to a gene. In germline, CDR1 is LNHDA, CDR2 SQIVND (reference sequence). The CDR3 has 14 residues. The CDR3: CASSLGQVVYGYTF. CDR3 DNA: TGTGCCAGTAGTTTAGGACAGGTCGTTTATGGCTACACCTTC.

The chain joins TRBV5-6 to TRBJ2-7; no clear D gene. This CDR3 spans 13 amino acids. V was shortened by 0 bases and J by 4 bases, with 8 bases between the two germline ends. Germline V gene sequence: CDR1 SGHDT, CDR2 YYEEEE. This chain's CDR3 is CASSLGLIYEQYF. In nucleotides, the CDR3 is TGTGCCAGCAGCTTGGGACTGATTTACGAGCAGTACTTC. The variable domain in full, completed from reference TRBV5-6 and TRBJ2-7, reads DAGVTQSPTHLIKTRGQQVTLRCSPKSGHDTVSWYQQALGQGPQFIFQYYEEEERQRGNFPDRFSGHQFPNYSSELNVNALLLGDSALYLCASSLGLIYEQYFGPGTRLTVT.

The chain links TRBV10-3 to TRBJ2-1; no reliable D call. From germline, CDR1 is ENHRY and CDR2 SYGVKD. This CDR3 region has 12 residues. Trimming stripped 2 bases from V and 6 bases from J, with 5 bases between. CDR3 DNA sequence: TGTGCCATCAGTGAGGGAGTCAATGAGCAGTTCTTC. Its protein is CAISEGVNEQFF.

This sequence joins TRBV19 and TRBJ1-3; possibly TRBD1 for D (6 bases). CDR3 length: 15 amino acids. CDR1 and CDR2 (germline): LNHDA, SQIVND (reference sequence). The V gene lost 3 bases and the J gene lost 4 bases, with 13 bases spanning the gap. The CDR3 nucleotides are TGTGCCAGTAGTATTAACAGGGTCTCCGGAAACACCATATATTTT. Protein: CASSINRVSGNTIYF.

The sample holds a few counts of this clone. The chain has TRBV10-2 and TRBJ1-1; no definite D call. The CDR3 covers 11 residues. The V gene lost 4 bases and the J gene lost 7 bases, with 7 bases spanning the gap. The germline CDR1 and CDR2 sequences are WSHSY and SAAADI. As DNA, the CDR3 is TGCGCCAGCAGTGTGGGAATTGAAGCTTTCTTT. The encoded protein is CASSVGIEAFF.